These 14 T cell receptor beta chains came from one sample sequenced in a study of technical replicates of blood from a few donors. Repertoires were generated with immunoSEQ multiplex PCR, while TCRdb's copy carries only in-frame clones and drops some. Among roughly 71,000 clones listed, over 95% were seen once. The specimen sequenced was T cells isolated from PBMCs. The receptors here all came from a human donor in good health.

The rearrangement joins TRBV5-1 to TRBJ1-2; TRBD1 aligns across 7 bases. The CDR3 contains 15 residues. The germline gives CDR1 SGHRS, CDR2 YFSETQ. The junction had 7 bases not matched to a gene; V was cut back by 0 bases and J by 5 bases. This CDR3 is CASSLAQGQNYGYTF. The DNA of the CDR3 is TGCGCCAGCAGCTTGGCCCAGGGACAGAATTATGGCTACACCTTC.

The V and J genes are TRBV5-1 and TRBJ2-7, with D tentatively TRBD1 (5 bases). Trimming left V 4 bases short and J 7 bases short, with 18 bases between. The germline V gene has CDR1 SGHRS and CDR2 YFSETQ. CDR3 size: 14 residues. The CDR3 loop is CASSKLKGIEEQYF. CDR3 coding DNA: TGCGCCAGCAGCAAACTGAAGGGGATTGAAGAGCAGTACTTC. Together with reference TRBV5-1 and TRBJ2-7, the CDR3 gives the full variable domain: KAGVTQTPRYLIKTRGQQVTLSCSPISGHRSVSWYQQTPGQGLQFLFEYFSETQRNKGNFPGRFSGRQFSNSRSEMNVSTLELGDSALYLCASSKLKGIEEQYFGPGTRLTVT.

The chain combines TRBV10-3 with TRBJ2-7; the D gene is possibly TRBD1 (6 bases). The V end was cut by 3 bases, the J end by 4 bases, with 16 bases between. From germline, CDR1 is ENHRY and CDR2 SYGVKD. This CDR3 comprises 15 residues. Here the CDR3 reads CAISERGTNSYEQYF. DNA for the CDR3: TGTGCCATCAGTGAAAGGGGGACAAACTCATACGAGCAGTACTTC.

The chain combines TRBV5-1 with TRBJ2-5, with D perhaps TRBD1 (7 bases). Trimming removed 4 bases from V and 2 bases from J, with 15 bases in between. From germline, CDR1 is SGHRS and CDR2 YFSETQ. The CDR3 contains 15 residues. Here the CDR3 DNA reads TGCGCCAGCAGCGGCGGGACAGCACCACAAGAGACCCAGTACTTC. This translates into CASSGGTAPQETQYF.

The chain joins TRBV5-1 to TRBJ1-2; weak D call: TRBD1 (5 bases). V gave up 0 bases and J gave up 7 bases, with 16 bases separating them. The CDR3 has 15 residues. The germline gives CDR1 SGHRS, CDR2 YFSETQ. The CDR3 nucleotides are TGCGCCAGCAGCTTGGAAACCAGGGCTCCTGGTGGCTACACCTTC. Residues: CASSLETRAPGGYTF.

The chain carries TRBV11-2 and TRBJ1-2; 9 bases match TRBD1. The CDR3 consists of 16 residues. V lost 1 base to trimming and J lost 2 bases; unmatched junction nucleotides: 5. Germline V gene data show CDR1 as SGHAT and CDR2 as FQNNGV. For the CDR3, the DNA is TGTGCCAGCAGCTTAGGGCCCGGGACAGGGAACTATGGCTACACCTTC. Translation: CASSLGPGTGNYGYTF.

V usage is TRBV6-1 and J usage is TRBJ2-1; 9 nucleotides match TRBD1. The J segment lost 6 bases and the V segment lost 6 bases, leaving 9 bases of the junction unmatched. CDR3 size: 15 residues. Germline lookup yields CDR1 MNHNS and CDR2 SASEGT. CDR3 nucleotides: TGTGCCAGCAGAATAGGACAGGGGATGTTCAATGAGCAGTTCTTC. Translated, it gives CASRIGQGMFNEQFF.

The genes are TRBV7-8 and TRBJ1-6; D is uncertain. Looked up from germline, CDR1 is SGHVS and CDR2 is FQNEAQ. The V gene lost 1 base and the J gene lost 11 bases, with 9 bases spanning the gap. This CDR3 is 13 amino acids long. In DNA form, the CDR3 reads TGTGCCAGCAGCTTAGGCCTTGAGGCACCCCTCCACTTT. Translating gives CASSLGLEAPLHF.

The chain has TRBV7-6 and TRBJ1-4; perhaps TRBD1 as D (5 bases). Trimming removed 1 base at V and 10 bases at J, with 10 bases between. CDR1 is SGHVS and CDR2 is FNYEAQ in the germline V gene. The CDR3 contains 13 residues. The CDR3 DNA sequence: TGTGCCAGCAGCTTAGGGGGGGTCCCAAAACTGTTTTTT. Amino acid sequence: CASSLGGVPKLFF.

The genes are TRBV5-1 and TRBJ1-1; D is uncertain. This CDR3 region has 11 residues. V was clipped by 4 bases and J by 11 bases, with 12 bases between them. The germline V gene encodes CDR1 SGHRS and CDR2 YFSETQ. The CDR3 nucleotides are TGCGCCAGCAGCGAGGAGAGCGTGGCTTTCTTT. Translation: CASSEESVAFF.

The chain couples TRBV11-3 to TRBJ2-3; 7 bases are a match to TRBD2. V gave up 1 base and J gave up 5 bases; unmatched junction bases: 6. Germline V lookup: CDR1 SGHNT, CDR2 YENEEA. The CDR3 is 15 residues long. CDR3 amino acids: CASSLGLAAEDTQYF. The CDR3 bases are TGTGCCAGCAGCTTAGGGCTAGCGGCAGAAGATACGCAGTATTTT. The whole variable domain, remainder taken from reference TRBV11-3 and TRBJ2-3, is EAGVVQSPRYKIIEKKQPVAFWCNPISGHNTLYWYLQNLGQGPELLIRYENEEAVDDSQLPKDRFSAERLKGVDSTLKIQPAELGDSAVYLCASSLGLAAEDTQYFGPGTRLTVL.

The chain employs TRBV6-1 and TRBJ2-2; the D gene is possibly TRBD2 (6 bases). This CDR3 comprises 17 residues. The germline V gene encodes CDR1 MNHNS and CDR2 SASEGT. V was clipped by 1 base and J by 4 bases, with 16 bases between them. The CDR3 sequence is CASSEVRTTLGTGELFF. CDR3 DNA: TGTGCCAGCAGTGAAGTAAGGACTACCCTAGGCACCGGGGAGCTGTTTTTT.

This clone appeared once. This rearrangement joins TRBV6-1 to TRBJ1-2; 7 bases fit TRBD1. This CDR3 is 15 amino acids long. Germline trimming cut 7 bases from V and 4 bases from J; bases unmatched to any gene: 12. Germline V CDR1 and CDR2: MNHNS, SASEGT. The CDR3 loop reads CASTQGGRISYGYTF. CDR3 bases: TGTGCCAGCACCCAGGGGGGACGGATTAGCTATGGCTACACCTTC.

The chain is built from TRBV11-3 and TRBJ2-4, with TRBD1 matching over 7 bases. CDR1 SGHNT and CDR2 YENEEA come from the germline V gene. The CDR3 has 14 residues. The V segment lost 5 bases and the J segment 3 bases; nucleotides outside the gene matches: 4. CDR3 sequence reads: CASSIRDSKNIQYF. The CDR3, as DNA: TGTGCCAGCAGCATCCGGGACAGCAAAAACATTCAGTACTTC. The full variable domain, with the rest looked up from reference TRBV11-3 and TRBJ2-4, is EAGVVQSPRYKIIEKKQPVAFWCNPISGHNTLYWYLQNLGQGPELLIRYENEEAVDDSQLPKDRFSAERLKGVDSTLKIQPAELGDSAVYLCASSIRDSKNIQYFGAGTRLSVL.